Following are 17 T cell receptor beta chains from one sample sequenced in a study of cytomegalovirus exposure and HLA in healthy donors. In the PCR, 60 Vbeta and 13 Jbeta primers were used. Only in-frame clones appear in the TCRdb table, and some are missing; sequencing was by immunoSEQ multiplex PCR. Recorded for this sample: fewer than 85,000 clones. The sequenced material came from PBMCs. These receptors were taken from a woman aged 40 to 49 in good health and CMV-seropositive.

This chain joins TRBV19 and TRBJ2-3; D is ambiguous. Per germline, CDR1 LNHDA and CDR2 SQIVND (reference sequence). This CDR3 region has 16 residues. Trimming stripped 3 bases from V and 2 bases from J, with 15 bases between. The CDR3 nucleotides are TGTGCCAGTAGTATCTCCCCTGTCGTATCCACAGATACGCAGTATTTT. It specifies CASSISPVVSTDTQYF.

J is TRBJ1-6 and V is TRBV5-4; 8 bases agree with TRBD1. CDR3 length equals 16 residues. The germline CDR1 and CDR2 sequences are SGHNT and YYREEE (reference sequence). Trimming removed 1 base from V and 7 bases from J; junction bases left unmatched: 7. In DNA, the CDR3 is TGTGCCAGCAGCTTGTGGGCAGGGGGCGACAATTCACCCCTCCACTTT. Amino acid sequence: CASSLWAGGDNSPLHF.

CDR3 residues: CASGEPSGGVTDTQYF. CDR3 coding DNA: TGTGCCAGTGGCGAACCTAGCGGGGGTGTCACAGATACGCAGTATTTT. The J gene is TRBJ2-3, the V gene TRBV19; 10 bases fit TRBD2. The CDR3 covers 16 residues. Germline assignment: CDR1 LNHDA and CDR2 SQIVND (reference sequence). Trimming took 8 bases from V and 2 from J; bases not matched to a gene: 10.

This chain uses TRBV10-3 with TRBJ1-2, with 7 positions matching TRBD1. Germline CDR1 ENHRY, CDR2 SYGVKD. The CDR3 consists of 13 residues. V was pared by 10 bases and J by 4 bases, with 9 bases of the junction left unmatched. The CDR3 nucleotides are TGTGCCAGTACCGGGACAGAGCTCTATGGCTACACCTTC. The encoded protein is CASTGTELYGYTF.

The chain combines TRBV19 with TRBJ2-2; 10 nucleotides line up with TRBD1. J gave up 4 bases and V 5 bases, and 4 bases lay outside the gene matches. Germline V gene data show CDR1 as LNHDA and CDR2 as SQIVND (reference sequence). This CDR3 comprises 15 residues. The CDR3, as DNA: TGTGCCAGTAGTCGGGACAGGGGTTTCACCGGGGAGCTGTTTTTT. This codes for CASSRDRGFTGELFF.

The chain carries TRBV18 and TRBJ1-6; TRBD1 might be the D (6 bases). Trimming shortened V by 1 base and J by 6 bases, and 13 bases separated the two germline ends. The CDR3 is 16 residues long. Germline V gene data show CDR1 as KGHSH and CDR2 as LQKENI. The CDR3 reads CASSPRDIDSNSPLHF. CDR3 nucleotide sequence: TGTGCCAGCTCACCACGGGACATCGACTCTAATTCACCCCTCCACTTT.

This sequence joins TRBV28 and TRBJ1-2, with D perhaps matching TRBD1 (5 bases). Germline values: CDR1 MDHEN, CDR2 SYDVKM. The CDR3 loop spans 17 amino acids. Trimming removed 3 bases at V and 0 bases at J, with 17 bases between. CDR3 sequence (DNA): TGTGCCAGCAGTTTTCGGGTCCAGGGCCGTCCTAACTATGGCTACACCTTC. Translation: CASSFRVQGRPNYGYTF.

This rearrangement joins TRBV6-6 to TRBJ2-5, with D perhaps TRBD1 (7 bases). The CDR3 sequence is 14 residues long. V lost 5 bases to trimming and J lost 5 bases, with 15 bases between them. Germline V lookup: CDR1 MNHNY, CDR2 SVGAGI (reference sequence). The CDR3 reads CASSPRRGQETQYF. DNA of the CDR3: TGTGCCAGCAGTCCTCGGAGGGGGCAGGAGACCCAGTACTTC.

The chain is built from TRBV10-3 and TRBJ2-1; possibly TRBD1 for D (6 bases). Germline V gene lookup returns CDR1 ENHRY and CDR2 SYGVKD. V was cut by 4 bases and J by 6 bases, with 16 bases left in between. The CDR3 consists of 15 residues. DNA for the CDR3: TGTGCCATCAGTGTGGGGCAGGGACAAGTCAATGAGCAGTTCTTC. It codes for CAISVGQGQVNEQFF.

The chain carries TRBV18 and TRBJ2-7, with 7 bases lining up with TRBD1. Germline V gene lookup returns CDR1 KGHSH and CDR2 LQKENI. The CDR3 has 15 amino acids. V shed 2 bases and J 5 bases; nucleotides not matched to a gene: 9. The CDR3, as DNA: TGTGCCAGCTCACCAAATGACAGGGTGGACAACGAGCAGTACTTC. This sequence encodes CASSPNDRVDNEQYF.

This chain links TRBV19 with TRBJ2-7; possible D gene TRBD1, 6 bases. Germline V lookup: CDR1 LNHDA, CDR2 SQIVND (reference sequence). The length of the CDR3 is 15 residues. V was trimmed by 7 bases and J by 8 bases, leaving 24 bases between them. The CDR3 loop is CASTQNRERGTKQYF. DNA for the CDR3: TGTGCCAGTACCCAGAACAGGGAGAGGGGCACGAAGCAGTACTTC. The full variable domain, rest sourced from reference TRBV19 and TRBJ2-7, is DGGITQSPKYLFRKEGQNVTLSCEQNLNHDAMYWYRQDPGQGLRLIYYSQIVNDFQKGDIAEGYSVSREKKESFPLTVTSAQKNPTAFYLCASTQNRERGTKQYFGPGTRLTVT.

This chain uses TRBV4-2 with TRBJ2-1; D perhaps matches TRBD2 (6 bases). The germline V gene encodes CDR1 LGHNA and CDR2 YNFKEQ. The CDR3 totals 16 residues. Trimming removed 1 base from V and 8 bases from J, with 18 bases in between. The DNA of the CDR3 is TGTGCCAGCAGCCAAGTCGGGGGTCACGGAGGGGATGAGCAGTTCTTC. Its translation is CASSQVGGHGGDEQFF.

The rearrangement links TRBV15 to TRBJ2-5; the match to TRBD1 covers 10 bases. The CDR3 contains 15 residues. V was pared by 1 base and J by 4 bases, with 3 bases of the junction left unmatched. CDR1 LNHNV and CDR2 YYDKDF come from the germline V gene (reference sequence). CDR3: CATSRGRTGGETQYF. The CDR3 nucleotides read TGTGCCACCAGCAGAGGGCGGACAGGGGGAGAGACCCAGTACTTC.

The V call is TRBV2, the J call TRBJ1-1; D call uncertain. The CDR3 is 12 amino acids. V lost 6 bases, J lost 2 bases, and 7 bases lay in between. Germline V lookup: CDR1 SNHLY, CDR2 FYNNEI. The CDR3, as DNA: TGTGCCAGCAGGCGCATAAACACTGAAGCTTTCTTT. Amino acid sequence: CASRRINTEAFF.

The chain has TRBV7-9 and TRBJ2-3; possible D gene TRBD2, 6 bases. CDR1 is SEHNR and CDR2 is FQNEAQ in the germline V gene (reference sequence). The germline V and J ends were trimmed by 5 bases and 5 bases, with 20 bases remaining between them. The length of the CDR3 is 16 residues. For the CDR3, the DNA is TGTGCCAGCAGCCCTACCCAAGGCGGGATTAGAGATACGCAGTATTTT. Encoded protein: CASSPTQGGIRDTQYF.

V usage is TRBV7-3 and J usage is TRBJ2-7, with 8 bases lining up with TRBD1. After removal of 4 bases from V and 4 bases from J, the junction contained 3 bases not matched to a gene. CDR3 length: 13 amino acids. Looked up from germline, CDR1 is SGHTA and CDR2 is FQGTGA. In DNA, the CDR3 is TGTGCCAGCAGCTCAGGGGGCGATTACGAGCAGTACTTC. Translated: CASSSGGDYEQYF.

The chain uses TRBV7-3 and TRBJ2-7, with 8 bases fitting TRBD1. Germline assignment: CDR1 SGHTA and CDR2 FQGTGA. Unmatched junction bases numbered 3, after V lost 5 bases and J lost 0 bases. CDR3 length: 14 residues. DNA for the CDR3: TGTGCCAGCAGCACGACAGGGGACTCCTACGAGCAGTACTTC. This encodes CASSTTGDSYEQYF.